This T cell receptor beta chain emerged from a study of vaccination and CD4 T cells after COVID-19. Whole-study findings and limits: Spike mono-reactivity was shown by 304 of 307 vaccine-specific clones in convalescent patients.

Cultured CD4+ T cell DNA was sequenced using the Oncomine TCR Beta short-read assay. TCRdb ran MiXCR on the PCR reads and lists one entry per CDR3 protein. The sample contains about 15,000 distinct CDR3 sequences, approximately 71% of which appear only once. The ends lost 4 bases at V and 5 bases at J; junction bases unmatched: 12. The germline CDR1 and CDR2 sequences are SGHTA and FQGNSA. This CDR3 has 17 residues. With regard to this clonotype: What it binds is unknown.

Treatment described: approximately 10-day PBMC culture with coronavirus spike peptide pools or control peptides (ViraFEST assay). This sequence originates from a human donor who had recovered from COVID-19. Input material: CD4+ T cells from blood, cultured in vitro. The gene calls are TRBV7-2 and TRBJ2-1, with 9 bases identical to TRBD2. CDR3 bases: TGTGCCAGCAGCTCCCTCATTCCTAGCGGGATTCACAATGAGCAGTTCTTC. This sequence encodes CASSSLIPSGIHNEQFF.